Listed below are T cell receptor beta chains from one sample, sequenced in a study of T cell responses to AZD1222 COVID-19 vaccine. Data came from immunoSEQ multiplex PCR; TCRdb stores just in-frame clones and leaves some out. The repertoire holds 89,000 or so clones, with 80% to 95% as singletons. The sequencing used peripheral blood, collected 28 days after the second AZD1222 dose. The receptors here all came from an adult who received the AZD1222 COVID-19 vaccine. Both conserved end residues are part of each CDR3. The D gene is left open where the match is weak. Rows give clone size only sometimes, using once, few, many, or a class for an expanded clone.

abundance: NA
j_gene: TRBJ1-2
d_gene: NA
v_gene: TRBV10-3
CDR3nt: TGTGCCATCAGCCCCGACGGAGCCTATGGCTACACCTTC
CDR3aa: CAISPDGAYGYTF

abundance: NA
j_gene: TRBJ2-5
d_gene: TRBD1
v_gene: TRBV28
CDR3nt: TGTGCCAGCAGTTTGGGACAGCAAGAGACCCAGTACTTC
CDR3aa: CASSLGQQETQYF

abundance: NA
j_gene: TRBJ1-5
d_gene: NA
v_gene: TRBV4-1
CDR3nt: TGCGCCAGCAGCCAGATCCTGGGATGGAATCAGCCCCAGCATTTT
CDR3aa: CASSQILGWNQPQHF

abundance: NA
j_gene: TRBJ2-1
d_gene: NA
v_gene: TRBV11-3
CDR3nt: TGTGCCAGCAGCTTAGGAGGGAGAGGGAATGAGCAGTTCTTC
CDR3aa: CASSLGGRGNEQFF

abundance: NA
j_gene: TRBJ2-3
d_gene: TRBD2
v_gene: TRBV6-2/TRBV6-3
CDR3nt: TGTGCCAGCAGTTACCCCGGACTAGCGGGTACAGATACGCAGTATTTT
CDR3aa: CASSYPGLAGTDTQYF

abundance: NA
j_gene: TRBJ2-3
d_gene: TRBD2
v_gene: TRBV5-1
CDR3nt: TGCGCCAGCAGCTTGGGACTAGCGAGTGCGACAGATACGCAGTATTTT
CDR3aa: CASSLGLASATDTQYF

abundance: NA
j_gene: TRBJ1-2
d_gene: TRBD1
v_gene: TRBV28
CDR3nt: TGTGCCAGCAATTACCGGGACAGCTATGGCTACACCTTC
CDR3aa: CASNYRDSYGYTF

abundance: NA
j_gene: TRBJ1-6
d_gene: NA
v_gene: TRBV7-9
CDR3nt: TGTGCCAGCAGCTTAGAGGCAATCTATAATTCACCCCTCCACTTT
CDR3aa: CASSLEAIYNSPLHF

abundance: NA
j_gene: TRBJ2-3
d_gene: TRBD2
v_gene: TRBV15
CDR3nt: TGTGCCACCAGCAAGATTCCACTAGCGGGTGGTGAAGATACGCAGTATTTT
CDR3aa: CATSKIPLAGGEDTQYF

abundance: NA
j_gene: TRBJ1-1
d_gene: NA
v_gene: TRBV9
CDR3nt: TGTGCCAGCAGCGTACCGGGAGACACTGAAGCTTTCTTT
CDR3aa: CASSVPGDTEAFF

abundance: NA
j_gene: TRBJ1-1
d_gene: TRBD1
v_gene: TRBV29-1
CDR3nt: TGCAGCGTTGAAACGACGACAGGGCACTCGGGAGCTTTCTTT
CDR3aa: CSVETTTGHSGAFF

abundance: NA
j_gene: TRBJ2-7
d_gene: TRBD1
v_gene: TRBV7-9
CDR3nt: TGTGCCAGCAGCGAAGGTGACAGGGCCCCCTACGAGCAGTACTTC
CDR3aa: CASSEGDRAPYEQYF

abundance: NA
j_gene: TRBJ1-1
d_gene: TRBD1
v_gene: TRBV19
CDR3nt: TGTGCCAGTAGTATAGATCGGCCCAACAGGGGGCGAGGGTCTGAAGCTTTCTTT
CDR3aa: CASSIDRPNRGRGSEAFF

abundance: once
j_gene: TRBJ1-2
d_gene: NA
v_gene: TRBV28
CDR3nt: TGTGCCAGCAGTTTACCGGGGCCGAAAATCGAAGGCTACACCTTC
CDR3aa: CASSLPGPKIEGYTF

abundance: NA
j_gene: TRBJ2-2
d_gene: NA
v_gene: TRBV6-2/TRBV6-3
CDR3nt: TGTGCCAGCAGCTCCTTCCAGCGGGCGAACACCGGGGAGCTGTTTTTT
CDR3aa: CASSSFQRANTGELFF

abundance: NA
j_gene: TRBJ1-2
d_gene: NA
v_gene: TRBV6-4
CDR3nt: TGTGCCAGCAGTGACAATGTCTATGGCTACACCTTC
CDR3aa: CASSDNVYGYTF

abundance: NA
j_gene: TRBJ1-3
d_gene: NA
v_gene: TRBV24-1
CDR3nt: TGTGCCACCAGTGATTTGCAAGCTTCGAGAGCGTCTGGAAACACCATATATTTT
CDR3aa: CATSDLQASRASGNTIYF

abundance: NA
j_gene: TRBJ2-5
d_gene: NA
v_gene: TRBV29-1
CDR3nt: TGCAGCGTAGAGACTGGAGGAGTAACCCAGTACTTC
CDR3aa: CSVETGGVTQYF

abundance: NA
j_gene: TRBJ2-1
d_gene: TRBD2
v_gene: TRBV5-1
CDR3nt: TGCGCCAGCAGCTTGTCCACCGGGACTAGCGGAGATGAGCAGTTCTTC
CDR3aa: CASSLSTGTSGDEQFF

abundance: NA
j_gene: TRBJ2-4
d_gene: TRBD2
v_gene: TRBV2
CDR3nt: TGTGCCAGCAGTGGCATGGCGGGAGGTACCAAAAACATTCAGTACTTC
CDR3aa: CASSGMAGGTKNIQYF

abundance: NA
j_gene: TRBJ1-2
d_gene: NA
v_gene: TRBV6-5
CDR3nt: TGTGCCAGCAGTTACTCAGGGACCTATGGCTACACCTTC
CDR3aa: CASSYSGTYGYTF

abundance: NA
j_gene: TRBJ1-3
d_gene: NA
v_gene: TRBV5-5
CDR3nt: TGTGCCAGCAGCTTGGATGGGACGGTCAACACCATATATTTT
CDR3aa: CASSLDGTVNTIYF

abundance: many
j_gene: TRBJ1-3
d_gene: NA
v_gene: TRBV15
CDR3nt: TGTGCCACTTCCAATCAGGGAGCTGGAAACACCATATATTTT
CDR3aa: CATSNQGAGNTIYF

abundance: NA
j_gene: TRBJ2-1
d_gene: TRBD2
v_gene: TRBV4-1
CDR3nt: TGCGCCAGCAGCCAAGGGAGCGGGAGCCACAATGAGCAGTTCTTC
CDR3aa: CASSQGSGSHNEQFF

abundance: NA
j_gene: TRBJ1-2
d_gene: TRBD1
v_gene: TRBV18
CDR3nt: TGTGCCAGCTCACCACCGACAGGGAGGTATGGCTACACCTTC
CDR3aa: CASSPPTGRYGYTF